Listed below are T cell receptor beta chains from one sample, sequenced in a study of cytomegalovirus exposure and HLA in healthy donors. Measured with immunoSEQ multiplex PCR; TCRdb has only the in-frame clones, and not every one. The table records more than 140,000 clones, 55% to 70% of them present only once. The sequenced sample consisted of PBMCs. These receptor sequences come from a woman in her 30s in good health and CMV-seropositive. Each CDR3 is given with its conserved first and last residue. The D gene is left open where the match is weak. For some rows the clone size is stated as once, few or many, or as a class when expanded; others skip it.

v_call,d_call,clone_size,j_call,cdr3_aa,cdr3_nt
TRBV5-1,TRBD1,few,TRBJ1-4,CASSGTGHSNEKLFF,TGCGCCAGCTCCGGGACAGGGCATTCTAATGAAAAACTGTTTTTT
TRBV2,TRBD2,few,TRBJ2-5,CASSRAGLPAETQYF,TGTGCCAGCAGTCGAGCGGGACTCCCGGCGGAGACCCAGTACTTC
TRBV28,NA,NA,TRBJ2-3,CASSDSGTDTQYF,TGTGCCAGCAGCGATAGCGGCACAGATACGCAGTATTTT
TRBV6-1,TRBD2,few,TRBJ2-7,CASILAGGHEQYF,TGTGCCAGCATCCTAGCGGGAGGCCACGAGCAGTACTTC
TRBV29-1,NA,NA,TRBJ2-5,CSVAPAREPATQYF,TGCAGCGTGGCCCCGGCTAGGGAGCCCGCGACCCAGTACTTC
TRBV5-1,TRBD1,NA,TRBJ1-4,CASSLTGGSEKLFF,TGCGCCAGCAGCTTGACAGGGGGGAGTGAAAAACTGTTTTTT
TRBV2,TRBD2,NA,TRBJ2-7,CASSGTSGGSYEQYF,TGTGCCAGCAGTGGGACTAGCGGGGGCTCCTACGAGCAGTACTTC
TRBV11-2,NA,NA,TRBJ2-7,CASSLGGSTYEQYF,TGTGCCAGCAGCTTAGGAGGGTCGACCTACGAGCAGTACTTC
TRBV6-5,TRBD2,few,TRBJ2-7,CASSYVTSGIYEQYF,TGTGCCAGCAGTTACGTGACTAGCGGGATCTACGAGCAGTACTTC
TRBV7-9,NA,NA,TRBJ1-2,CASSFVGDYGYTF,TGTGCCAGCAGCTTTGTCGGTGACTATGGCTACACCTTC
TRBV5-1,TRBD2,few,TRBJ2-7,CASSLGLTSGGGLGTLTYEQYF,TGCGCCAGCAGCTTGGGCCTTACTAGCGGGGGTGGCCTGGGCACACTAACCTACGAGCAGTACTTC
TRBV28,NA,NA,TRBJ1-6,CASCWGDSPLHF,TGTGCCAGTTGCTGGGGGGATTCACCCCTCCACTTT
TRBV4-1,TRBD2,once,TRBJ2-7,CASSRGGGSDEQYF,TGCGCCAGCAGCCGAGGTGGCGGGAGCGACGAGCAGTACTTC
TRBV6-6,NA,NA,TRBJ2-4,CASSFLQGSKNIQYF,TGTGCCAGCAGTTTCCTACAGGGATCCAAAAACATTCAGTACTTC
TRBV7-9,NA,NA,TRBJ1-2,CASSLGRGSNYGYTF,TGTGCCAGCAGCTTAGGACGGGGTTCTAACTATGGCTACACCTTC
TRBV30,NA,NA,TRBJ1-1,CAWSVAGDEAFF,TGTGCCTGGAGTGTTGCGGGCGATGAAGCTTTCTTT
TRBV19,NA,NA,TRBJ1-4,CASSQAGNEKLFF,TGTGCCAGTAGTCAGGCAGGGAATGAAAAACTGTTTTTT
TRBV6-4,TRBD2,NA,TRBJ2-1,CASSESSGPYNEQFF,TGTGCCAGCAGTGAATCTAGCGGACCCTACAATGAGCAGTTCTTC
TRBV7-7,TRBD1,NA,TRBJ2-1,CASSPGTGQYNEQFF,TGTGCCAGCAGCCCCGGGACAGGGCAATACAATGAGCAGTTCTTC
TRBV5-6,NA,NA,TRBJ2-1,CASSFPLEIDEQFF,TGTGCCAGCAGCTTCCCCCTGGAGATCGATGAGCAGTTCTTC
TRBV5-1,NA,NA,TRBJ1-1,CASSLVGGGNTEAFF,TGCGCCAGCAGCTTGGTTGGGGGGGGGAATACTGAAGCTTTCTTT
TRBV6-6,NA,NA,TRBJ2-5,CASSLVTEETQYF,TGTGCCAGCAGTTTAGTCACCGAAGAGACCCAGTACTTC
TRBV7-2,TRBD2,NA,TRBJ2-5,CASSLVGAGGETQYF,TGTGCCAGCAGCTTAGTTGGGGCGGGGGGGGAGACCCAGTACTTC
TRBV30,TRBD1,few,TRBJ1-2,CAWSTGVKGYTF,TGTGCCTGGAGTACAGGGGTGAAAGGCTACACCTTC
TRBV6-5,NA,few,TRBJ1-5,CASSWTENQPQHF,TGTGCCAGCAGTTGGACTGAGAATCAGCCCCAGCATTTT
TRBV5-1,TRBD1,few,TRBJ1-2,CASSSAGGSYGYTF,TGCGCCAGCAGCTCGGCAGGGGGCAGCTATGGCTACACCTTC
TRBV15,NA,once,TRBJ1-5,CATSRDRGRWQPQHF,TGTGCCACCAGCAGAGATCGGGGTCGGTGGCAGCCCCAGCATTTT
TRBV4-1,TRBD2,NA,TRBJ2-3,CASMARGATGTSRLGDTQYF,TGCGCCAGCATGGCCCGGGGGGCGACGGGGACTAGCCGTCTTGGGGATACGCAGTATTTT
TRBV10-3,TRBD1,NA,TRBJ1-3,CAISGRTGLGNTIYF,TGTGCCATCAGTGGTCGGACAGGGCTTGGAAACACCATATATTTT
TRBV5-1,TRBD1,NA,TRBJ1-2,CASSPGTGSIYGYTF,TGCGCTAGCAGCCCCGGGACAGGGTCAATCTATGGCTACACCTTC
TRBV5-1,TRBD1,NA,TRBJ2-2,CASSLRTGGDTGELFF,TGCGCCAGCAGCCTCCGGACAGGGGGCGACACCGGGGAGCTGTTTTTT
TRBV27,TRBD1,NA,TRBJ2-1,CASRRDRGYYNEQFF,TGTGCCAGCAGGAGGGACAGGGGGTACTACAATGAGCAGTTCTTC
TRBV13,NA,NA,TRBJ2-1,CASRSVSGPTYNEQFF,TGTGCCAGCCGTTCTGTCAGCGGGCCCACCTACAATGAGCAGTTCTTC
TRBV30,NA,NA,TRBJ2-7,CAWSWVQGHEQYF,TGTGCCTGGAGTTGGGTCCAGGGGCACGAGCAGTACTTC
TRBV19,NA,NA,TRBJ1-4,CASSIEDARLSTNEKLFF,TGTGCCAGTAGTATAGAAGACGCGCGACTATCCACTAATGAAAAACTGTTTTTT
TRBV5-1,NA,NA,TRBJ1-5,CASSLTGGSNQPQHF,TGCGCCAGCAGCTTGACAGGTGGAAGCAATCAGCCCCAGCATTTT
TRBV28,TRBD1,NA,TRBJ1-1,CASSLTGGNTEAFF,TGTGCCAGCAGTCTGACAGGGGGGAACACTGAAGCTTTCTTT
TRBV11-2,NA,once,TRBJ2-4,CASSLGGIQYF,TGTGCCAGCAGCTTAGGAGGCATTCAGTACTTC
TRBV19,TRBD1,NA,TRBJ1-3,CASSKGQGAPGNTIYF,TGTGCCAGTAGTAAGGGACAGGGGGCGCCAGGAAACACCATATATTTT
TRBV6-1,NA,NA,TRBJ1-2,CASSENWRNPNYGYTF,TGTGCCAGCAGTGAGAACTGGAGGAACCCTAACTATGGCTACACCTTC
TRBV9,TRBD1,NA,TRBJ2-1,CASSVMLGGLNEQFF,TGTGCCAGCAGCGTAATGTTAGGGGGCCTCAATGAGCAGTTCTTC
TRBV7-2,TRBD1,NA,TRBJ1-6,CASSFAVIGQGGHSPLHF,TGTGCCAGCAGCTTCGCAGTCATCGGACAGGGTGGACATTCCCCCCTCCACTTT
TRBV29-1,NA,NA,TRBJ1-5,CSVAMESNQPQHF,TGCAGCGTTGCTATGGAGAGCAATCAGCCCCAGCATTTT
TRBV21-1,NA,NA,TRBJ2-3,CASSPYGTDTDTQYF,TGTGCCAGCAGCCCCTATGGGACAGACACAGATACGCAGTATTTT
TRBV4-1,TRBD2,NA,TRBJ2-1,CASSFTRLAGAPVGEQFF,TGCGCCAGCAGCTTCACCCGACTAGCGGGAGCTCCCGTCGGGGAGCAGTTCTTC
TRBV5-6,NA,NA,TRBJ2-7,CASSLLTIGSREQYF,TGTGCCAGCAGCTTGTTAACAATCGGGTCTCGGGAGCAGTACTTC
TRBV5-1,NA,few,TRBJ1-2,CASTQGLIDPNYGYTF,TGCGCCAGCACTCAGGGACTTATAGATCCTAACTATGGCTACACCTTC
TRBV5-1,NA,NA,TRBJ2-5,CASSGPKAGAQETQYF,TGCGCCAGCAGCGGCCCGAAAGCAGGGGCGCAAGAGACCCAGTACTTC
TRBV7-2,NA,NA,TRBJ2-7,CASSLKDGTYEQYF,TGTGCCAGCAGCTTAAAGGACGGGACCTACGAGCAGTACTTC
TRBV2,TRBD1,few,TRBJ2-1,CASRDRYEQFF,TGTGCCAGCCGGGACAGGTATGAGCAGTTCTTC
TRBV21-1,NA,few,TRBJ2-6,CASSIWGVGLPCSGANVLTF,TGTGCCAGCAGCATATGGGGGGTGGGGCTCCCATGTTCTGGGGCCAACGTCCTGACTTTC
TRBV19,TRBD1,NA,TRBJ1-2,CATRDRGPPNYGYTF,TGTGCCACCCGGGACAGGGGGCCTCCTAACTATGGCTACACCTTC
TRBV7-9,NA,few,TRBJ1-2,CATGGVYGYTF,TGTGCAACTGGGGGCGTCTATGGCTACACCTTC
TRBV10-2,TRBD2,NA,TRBJ2-7,CASSDLSTSGRYEQYF,TGCGCCAGCAGTGATCTATCGACTAGCGGGCGATACGAGCAGTACTTC
TRBV7-9,NA,NA,TRBJ2-1,CASSHYNEQFF,TGTGCCAGCAGCCATTACAATGAGCAGTTCTTC
TRBV6-1,TRBD2,NA,TRBJ2-7,CASRERLAGGPYEQYF,TGTGCCAGCAGGGAACGACTAGCGGGGGGCCCCTACGAGCAGTACTTC
TRBV11-3,NA,NA,TRBJ1-5,CASSLERGQPQHF,TGTGCCAGCAGCTTAGAAAGAGGTCAGCCCCAGCATTTT
TRBV5-6,TRBD2,NA,TRBJ2-2,CASSFRTSGNGKGELFF,TGTGCCAGCAGCTTCAGGACTAGCGGGAATGGAAAGGGGGAGCTGTTTTTT